The T cell receptor (beta chain) under discussion was sequenced for a study of T cell responses to AZD1222 COVID-19 vaccine. Sequencing was performed with immunoSEQ multiplex PCR; in TCRdb, only in-frame clones are kept and a portion is missing. Of some 42,000 clones listed, around 80% were seen once; the top ten hold 18%. This CDR3 is built from 12 residues. With 5 bases removed from V and 3 bases from J, the gap between germline ends came to 10 bases. Germline V gene sequence: CDR1 SQVTM, CDR2 ANQGSEA. Study-wide findings and caveats: As reported, nearly half of all spike-specific TCRs target variant regions that are unmutated. The study identified only 6 or 7 AZD1222 recipients as seropositive at baseline.

This clone was detected only once. The target antigen is unknown. This clonotype was obtained from an adult who received the AZD1222 COVID-19 vaccine. The input for sequencing was peripheral blood, taken 28 days after the second AZD1222 dose. This sequence joins TRBV29-1 and TRBJ1-1; tentatively, D is TRBD1 (5 bases). Here the CDR3 DNA reads TGCAGCGTTAGTCAAGGGGACACTGAAGCTTTCTTT. Encoded protein: CSVSQGDTEAFF.